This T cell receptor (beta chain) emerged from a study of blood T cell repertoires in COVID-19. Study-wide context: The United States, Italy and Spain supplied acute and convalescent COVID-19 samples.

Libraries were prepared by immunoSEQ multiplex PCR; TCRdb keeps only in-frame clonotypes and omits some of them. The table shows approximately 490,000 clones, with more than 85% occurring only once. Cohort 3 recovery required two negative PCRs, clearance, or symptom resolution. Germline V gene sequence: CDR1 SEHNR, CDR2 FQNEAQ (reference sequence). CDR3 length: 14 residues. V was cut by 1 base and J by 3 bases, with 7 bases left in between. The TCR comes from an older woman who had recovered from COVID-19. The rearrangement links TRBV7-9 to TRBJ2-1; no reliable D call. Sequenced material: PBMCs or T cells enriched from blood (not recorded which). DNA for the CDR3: TGTGCCAGCAGCTTAGTGGCAGTCTACAATGAGCAGTTCTTC. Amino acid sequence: CASSLVAVYNEQFF.